One sample yielded the 17 T cell receptor beta chains listed below, sequenced in a study of OX40 agonist ivuxolimab in advanced cancers. TCRdb's copy holds only in-frame clones and misses some; the assay was immunoSEQ multiplex PCR. Here the sample spans 55,000 to 80,000 clones, roughly 83% being singletons. The starting material was CD4+ or CD8+ T cells sorted from blood, obtained in a trial of the OX40 agonist ivuxolimab. These receptors all come from an adult with an advanced solid tumor such as melanoma, head and neck, liver or kidney cancer.

This clone came up once. This chain joins TRBV5-4 and TRBJ1-2; D gene unclear. Trimming shortened V by 1 base and J by 4 bases, and 5 bases separated the two germline ends. The CDR3 has 12 amino acids. The germline V gene encodes CDR1 SGHNT and CDR2 YYREEE (reference sequence). The CDR3 loop reads CASSLTSYGYTF. The CDR3 coding sequence is TGTGCCAGCAGCTTGACGTCCTATGGCTACACCTTC.

The chain employs TRBV5-6 and TRBJ2-4; D is possibly TRBD1 (6 bases). CDR1 SGHDT and CDR2 YYEEEE come from the germline V gene. Trimming removed 3 bases from V and 1 base from J, with 14 bases in between. The CDR3 is made up of 16 amino acids. CDR3 sequence: CASSYRVTGAKNIQYF. CDR3 coding DNA: TGTGCCAGCAGCTACAGGGTCACCGGGGCCAAAAACATTCAGTACTTC.

The rearrangement joins TRBV19 to TRBJ1-4, with D possibly matching TRBD1 (6 bases). The CDR3 consists of 15 residues. With 6 bases removed from V and 9 bases from J, the gap between germline ends came to 20 bases. Germline-derived CDR1 and CDR2 are LNHDA and SQIVND (reference sequence). The CDR3 here is CASSAQGLGRKKLFF. CDR3 bases: TGTGCCAGTAGCGCTCAGGGGCTCGGACGGAAAAAACTGTTTTTT.

The gene calls are TRBV7-2 and TRBJ1-2, with D tentatively TRBD1 (6 bases). Trimming left V 5 bases short and J 7 bases short, with 11 bases between. CDR3 length: 12 residues. Germline values: CDR1 SGHTA, CDR2 FQGNSA. CDR3 in DNA: TGTGCCAGCAGCCTGGACAGTCTTGGCTACACCTTC. Translation: CASSLDSLGYTF.

CDR3 loop: CASSRRTAGREKLFF. The CDR3, as DNA: TGTGCCAGCAGCCGTCGGACAGCGGGGAGAGAAAAACTGTTTTTT. The rearrangement links TRBV11-3 to TRBJ1-4; D perhaps matches TRBD1 (6 bases). Between the trimmed V and J ends, which lost 5 bases and 8 bases, there was a span of 18 bases. Per germline, CDR1 SGHNT and CDR2 YENEEA. The length of the CDR3 is 15 residues.

The chain combines TRBV7-2 with TRBJ2-7; no clear D gene. The CDR3 totals 12 residues. V was pared by 8 bases and J by 6 bases, with 14 bases between. Germline V gives CDR1 SGHTA, CDR2 FQGNSA. CDR3 DNA: TGTGCCAGCTCCCCCTCCCATGGCGAGCAGTACTTC. Protein product: CASSPSHGEQYF. The variable domain in full, with the rest retrieved from reference TRBV7-2 and TRBJ2-7, is GAGVSQSPSNKVTEKGKDVELRCDPISGHTALYWYRQSLGQGLEFLIYFQGNSAPDKSGLPSDRFSAERTGGSVSTLTIQRTQQEDSAVYLCASSPSHGEQYFGPGTRLTVT.

The V call is TRBV6-5, the J call TRBJ1-1, with 11 bases aligning to TRBD1. This CDR3 spans 12 amino acids. The J segment lost 7 bases and the V segment lost 6 bases, leaving 1 base of the junction unmatched. Germline V CDR1 and CDR2: MNHEY, SVGAGI. As DNA, the CDR3 is TGTGCCAGCAGGGGACAGGGGGTTGAAGCTTTCTTT. Its protein product is CASRGQGVEAFF.

The chain combines TRBV28 with TRBJ1-2, with a possible D match to TRBD1 (5 bases). The germline V and J ends were trimmed by 5 bases and 4 bases, with 11 bases remaining between them. The CDR3 covers 13 residues. Germline CDR1 is MDHEN and CDR2 is SYDVKM. The CDR3 sequence: CASSLDRSYGYTF. CDR3 DNA: TGTGCCAGCAGTCTAGACAGAAGCTATGGCTACACCTTC.

The chain recombines TRBV7-3 with TRBJ2-6; D is uncertain. CDR3 size: 16 residues. V lost 4 bases and J 2 bases, leaving 12 bases between the germline ends. In germline, CDR1 is SGHTA, CDR2 FQGTGA. CDR3 bases: TGTGCCAGCAGCTCCCTTTCGCTCGCTGGGGCCAACGTCCTGACTTTC. It encodes CASSSLSLAGANVLTF.

This clone has a handful of counts. The V call is TRBV5-6, the J call TRBJ1-2; D is undetermined. The CDR3 contains 12 residues. The V end lost 4 bases, the J end lost 7 bases, and 11 bases lay between the germline ends. Germline loops: CDR1 SGHDT, CDR2 YYEEEE. CDR3 sequence: CASSRIKGGYTF. The CDR3 DNA follows: TGTGCCAGCAGCCGCATAAAAGGTGGCTACACCTTC.

About this clone: A junction boundary mismatches the germline segment, possibly from a read error. The chain combines TRBV10-3 with TRBJ1-2, with TRBD1 identical over 7 bases. This CDR3 spans 15 amino acids. Germline CDR1 is ENHRY and CDR2 is SYGVKD. The CDR3 bases are TGTGCCAGCAGTAACCGGGACAGCCTCTTCTATGGCTACACCTTC. Amino acids: CASSNRDSLFYGYTF.

The genes are TRBV11-3 and TRBJ2-5, with 7 bases that match TRBD2. After removal of 4 bases from V and 0 bases from J, the junction contained 2 bases not matched to a gene. CDR1 is SGHNT, CDR2 YENEEA, per germline. The length of the CDR3 is 14 residues. The CDR3 bases are TGTGCCAGCAGCTCCGGACTAGACCAAGAGACCCAGTACTTC. Translated: CASSSGLDQETQYF.

The CDR3 DNA reads TGTGCCAGCAGCGTAGAAGCACTAGCGGGAGGGGGTTCCTACAATGAGCAGTTCTTC. It specifies CASSVEALAGGGSYNEQFF. J is TRBJ2-1 and V is TRBV9; 13 bases agree with TRBD2. J lost 1 base, V lost 0 bases, and 7 bases had no gene match. From germline, CDR1 is SGDLS and CDR2 YYNGEE. The CDR3 is 19 residues long.

The rearrangement joins TRBV14 to TRBJ1-1; TRBD1 agrees at 7 bases. Losses at the gene ends were 4 bases for V and 9 bases for J; bases not matched to a gene: 14. Germline values: CDR1 SGHDN, CDR2 FVKESK. CDR3 size: 15 residues. The CDR3 DNA reads as TGTGCCAGCAGCCCAGATGGGAAACAGGGGACGCAAGCTTTCTTT. Residues: CASSPDGKQGTQAFF.

This chain connects TRBV5-4 to TRBJ1-2, with D perhaps matching TRBD1 (5 bases). V was cut by 0 bases and J by 4 bases, with 13 bases left in between. The CDR3 covers 15 residues. Germline V gene data show CDR1 as SGHNT and CDR2 as YYREEE (reference sequence). The CDR3 DNA is TGTGCCAGCAGCTTGGAACAGGCACAGCTCTATGGCTACACCTTC. Translated: CASSLEQAQLYGYTF.

A single count supports this clone. This chain connects TRBV7-2 to TRBJ1-1; 9 bases are shared with TRBD1. This CDR3 has 15 amino acids. CDR1 and CDR2 (germline): SGHTA, FQGNSA. J was trimmed by 1 base and V by 4 bases; bases with no gene match: 4. The DNA for the CDR3 is TGTGCCAGCAGCTCGCCGGGACAGGGGAACACTGAAGCTTTCTTT. Its protein product is CASSSPGQGNTEAFF. Complete variable domain (other parts from reference TRBV7-2 and TRBJ1-1): GAGVSQSPSNKVTEKGKDVELRCDPISGHTALYWYRQSLGQGLEFLIYFQGNSAPDKSGLPSDRFSAERTGGSVSTLTIQRTQQEDSAVYLCASSSPGQGNTEAFFGQGTRLTVV.

This clone was detected only once. This chain joins TRBV11-2 and TRBJ2-1; D possibly matches TRBD1 or TRBD2 (5 bases each). Trimming pared 0 bases from V and 0 bases from J, leaving 18 bases between. This CDR3 comprises 19 residues. CDR1 and CDR2 (germline): SGHAT, FQNNGV. The CDR3 DNA reads as TGTGCCAGCAGCTTAGAGGGGACCGGGACCTTTAGCTCCTACAATGAGCAGTTCTTC. It is translated as CASSLEGTGTFSSYNEQFF.